Shown below are 5 T cell receptor beta chains from a single sample sequenced in a study of tissue T cells after allogeneic stem cell transplantation. TCRdb's table, derived via immunoSEQ multiplex PCR, lists solely in-frame clones and lacks some. This sample yields approximately 47,000 clones, of which 73% are seen a single time; about 0.7% belongs to the top ten. Material for sequencing was sorted cells pooled from one or two spleens. The origin of the receptors is a pool of C57BL/6 mice in good health.

The sample holds one count of this clone. The listed genes are named as in mouse. Read coverage stops 1 residue before the CDR3 terminus; the germline J gene supplies the remainder. V usage is TRBV2 and J usage is TRBJ1-1, with D unclear. CDR1 LGHNA and CDR2 YSYQKL come from the germline V gene. This CDR3 has 14 residues. With 0 bases removed from V and 1 base from J, the gap between germline ends came to 6 bases. The CDR3 reads CASSQESLNTEVFF. The sequenced CDR3 bases are TGTGCCAGCAGCCAAGAGTCACTAAACACAGAAGTCTTC.

In regard to this clone: Gene and germline names: mouse. The observed sequence ends 1 residue before the CDR3 terminus, with the missing tail filled in from the germline J gene. This chain connects TRBV2 to TRBJ2-3, with 11 bases fitting TRBD1. J gave up 0 bases and V 4 bases, and 3 bases lay outside the gene matches. Germline CDR1 and CDR2: LGHNA and YSYQKL. This CDR3 spans 16 amino acids. The sequenced part of the CDR3 DNA is TGTGCCAGCAGCCTCGGGACAGGGGGTAGTGCAGAAACGCTGTAT. This encodes CASSLGTGGSAETLY. The entire CDR3 is CASSLGTGGSAETLYF.

Remarks on this clone: Mouse gene names apply. The CDR3 is cut off 1 residue early in the read; its end comes from the germline J gene. The chain carries TRBV1 and TRBJ1-3, with 8 bases matching TRBD1. V was clipped by 5 bases and J by 3 bases; unmatched bases: 3. Germline-derived CDR1 and CDR2 are NSQYPW and LRSPGD (reference sequence). CDR3 length equals 14 residues. The CDR3 sequence is CTCSPDRGGNTLYF. CDR3 DNA, as far as it was read: TGCACCTGCAGTCCCGACAGGGGTGGAAATACGCTCTAT.

This clone was detected only a few times. Gene and germline names: mouse. The missing CDR3 end, 1 residue past where the read stops, is filled in from the germline J gene. Other DNA sequences from this sample encode an identical CDR3 as well. The V and J genes are TRBV1 and TRBJ2-3; D is tentatively TRBD1 or TRBD2 (6 bases each). Trimming took 1 base from V and 1 from J, leaving 6 bases between them. The germline V gene encodes CDR1 NSQYPW and CDR2 LRSPGD (reference sequence). CDR3 length: 14 amino acids. CDR3 DNA (partial): TGCACCTGCAGTGCAGGGGGGCGTGCAGAAACGCTGTAT. Amino acids: CTCSAGGRAETLY. The complete CDR3 sequence is CTCSAGGRAETLYF. Full variable domain (rest looked up from reference TRBV1 and TRBJ2-3): VTLLEQNPRWRLVPRGQAVNLRCILKNSQYPWMSWYQQDLQKQLQWLFTLRSPGDKEVKSLPGADYLATRVTDTELRLQVANMSQGRTLYCTCSAGGRAETLYFGSGTRLTVL.

A note on this clone: Gene names are mouse gene names. The read ends 1 residue shy of where the CDR3 ends; the end is completed using the germline J gene. The chain uses TRBV20 and TRBJ1-2; 7 nucleotides line up with TRBD1. There are 13 residues in the CDR3. The ends lost 3 bases at V and 2 bases at J; junction bases unmatched: 3. Germline V gene sequence: CDR1 GFQATS, CDR2 STVNSAI. The CDR3 is CGASRGGNSDYTF. The CDR3 DNA, read in part, is TGTGGTGCTAGCAGAGGGGGCAACTCCGACTACACC. Drawing the rest from reference TRBV20 and TRBJ1-2, the complete variable domain is GALVYQYPRRTICKSGTSMRMECQAVGFQATSVAWYRQSPQKTFELIALSTVNSAIKYEQNFTQEKFPISHPNLSFSSMTVLNAYLEDRGLYLCGASRGGNSDYTFGSGTRLLVI.